This T cell receptor beta chain came from a study of vaccination and CD4 T cells after COVID-19. About this clonotype itself: Its antigen remains unidentified.

V was cut by 1 base and J by 3 bases, with 7 bases left in between. The CDR3 extends over 14 amino acids. Germline V gene lookup returns CDR1 SGHAT and CDR2 FQNNGV. Treatment of the sample: approximately 9-day PBMC culture with coronavirus spike peptide pools or control peptides (ViraFEST assay). After approximately 9 days of culture, CD4+ T cells were negatively selected. The Oncomine TCR Beta short-read assay sequenced DNA from cultured CD4+ T cells. MiXCR, applied by TCRdb to the PCR reads, yields one record per CDR3 protein. The sample has some 15,000 distinct CDR3 sequences, just over 70% seen once.

Input material: CD4+ T cells from blood, cultured in vitro. This receptor was identified in a human donor who had recovered from COVID-19. The chain uses TRBV11-2 and TRBJ1-5; D unresolved. The CDR3 coding sequence is TGTGCCAGCAGCTTAGGCCCCAACAATCAGCCCCAGCATTTT. Residues: CASSLGPNNQPQHF. Filled out from reference TRBV11-2 and TRBJ1-5, the complete variable domain reads EAGVAQSPRYKIIEKRQSVAFWCNPISGHATLYWYQQILGQGPKLLIQFQNNGVVDDSQLPKDRFSAERLKGVDSTLKIQPAKLEDSAVYLCASSLGPNNQPQHFGDGTRLSIL.